These 10 T cell receptor beta chains were all obtained from the same sample, sequenced in a study of cytomegalovirus exposure and HLA in healthy donors. In the PCR, 60 Vbeta and 13 Jbeta primers were used. The assay was immunoSEQ multiplex PCR, and TCRdb's table has in-frame clones only and misses some. Of some 190,000 clones detected, roughly 87% appear once; the ten largest clones hold less than 1.3%. What was sequenced was PBMCs. These receptors were obtained from a boy younger than 10 in good health and CMV-seronegative.

The V and J genes are TRBV6-5 and TRBJ1-1; the D is unclear. CDR3 length: 13 amino acids. Per the germline V gene, CDR1 is MNHEY and CDR2 is SVGAGI. Trimming removed 0 bases at V and 10 bases at J, with 12 bases between. Here the CDR3 DNA reads TGTGCCAGCAGTTACTCGAGTCCGGAGCGAGCTTTCTTT. Encoded protein: CASSYSSPERAFF.

About this clone itself: This specimen includes other DNA sequences encoding the same CDR3. The gene calls are TRBV28 and TRBJ1-2; perhaps TRBD1 as D (6 bases). The V gene lost 5 bases and the J gene lost 2 bases, with 12 bases spanning the gap. From germline, CDR1 is MDHEN and CDR2 SYDVKM. The CDR3 sequence is 14 residues long. CDR3: CASSPGQGNYGYTF. The CDR3 DNA sequence: TGTGCCAGCAGTCCCGGCCAGGGGAACTATGGCTACACCTTC.

The chain joins TRBV27 to TRBJ2-5; 7 nucleotides agree with TRBD1. V shed 5 bases, J shed 5 bases, and the junction held 11 bases outside the gene matches. CDR1 and CDR2 from the germline V gene are MNHEY and SMNVEV (reference sequence). The CDR3 sequence is 15 residues long. The CDR3 coding sequence is TGTGCCAGCAGTCTCGGCCCCGACAGGGAGGAGACCCAGTACTTC. Amino acid sequence: CASSLGPDREETQYF.

This clone appeared once. The junction and the germline gene differ at one end; a read error may be behind it. The identical CDR3 is also encoded by other nucleotide sequences in the sample. The CDR3: CSVEEPETVGYTF. CDR3 nucleotides: TGCAGTGTTGAAGAGCCCGAAACTGTCGGCTACACCTTC. J is TRBJ1-2 and V is TRBV29-1, with no clear D. This CDR3 has 13 residues. Per the germline V gene, CDR1 is SQVTM and CDR2 is ANQGSEA.

As for this clone: The sample contains more than one DNA sequence encoding this CDR3. The chain couples TRBV5-1 to TRBJ2-7; the match to TRBD1 covers 12 bases. J was trimmed by 4 bases and V by 4 bases; bases with no gene match: 3. CDR3 length: 14 residues. The germline CDR1 and CDR2 sequences are SGHRS and YFSETQ. CDR3 nucleotide sequence: TGCGCCAGCAGCACGGGACAGGGGGCTTACGAGCAGTACTTC. It is translated as CASSTGQGAYEQYF. The whole variable domain, remainder taken from reference TRBV5-1 and TRBJ2-7, is KAGVTQTPRYLIKTRGQQVTLSCSPISGHRSVSWYQQTPGQGLQFLFEYFSETQRNKGNFPGRFSGRQFSNSRSEMNVSTLELGDSALYLCASSTGQGAYEQYFGPGTRLTVT.

This sequence joins TRBV5-1 and TRBJ2-6; 10 bases match TRBD2. The CDR3 contains 16 residues. Germline loops: CDR1 SGHRS, CDR2 YFSETQ. The ends lost 5 bases at V and 2 bases at J; junction bases unmatched: 4. In DNA form, the CDR3 reads TGCGCCAGCAGGCTAGCGGGAGCCGCTGGGGCCAACGTCCTGACTTTC. It is translated as CASRLAGAAGANVLTF.

In this sample, this clone turned up once. The V call is TRBV20-1, the J call TRBJ2-5; D is perhaps TRBD1 (5 bases). The DNA end is a closer match to TRBJ2-7, so the J assignment may be wrong. The CDR3 consists of 11 residues. Germline CDR1 reads DFQATT; CDR2 reads SNEGSKA (reference sequence). The CDR3 nucleotides are TGCAGTGCTCTGGACACCTACGAGCAGTACTTC. Translating gives CSALDTYEQYF.

The genes are TRBV7-2 and TRBJ2-7; no reliable D call. Germline V gene data show CDR1 as SGHTA and CDR2 as FQGNSA. The CDR3 consists of 15 residues. Deletions cut 5 bases from V and 4 bases from J, with 18 bases between. CDR3 protein: CASSAAAQPVYEQYF. The DNA of the CDR3 is TGTGCCAGCAGCGCGGCGGCCCAACCCGTGTACGAGCAGTACTTC.

The V gene is TRBV2, the J gene TRBJ2-7, with a possible D match to TRBD1 (6 bases). The CDR3 sequence is 13 residues long. CDR1 is SNHLY and CDR2 is FYNNEI in the germline V gene. Trimming cost V 4 bases and J 3 bases, with 10 bases left between them. The CDR3 here is CASSGTGIYEQYF. The CDR3 DNA is TGTGCCAGCAGTGGTACAGGGATCTACGAGCAGTACTTC.

This clone appeared once. This rearrangement joins TRBV28 to TRBJ1-1; D possibly corresponds to TRBD1 (5 bases). The CDR3 is made up of 17 amino acids. The germline V gene encodes CDR1 MDHEN and CDR2 SYDVKM. With 4 bases removed from V and 0 bases from J, the gap between germline ends came to 18 bases. In nucleotides, the CDR3 is TGTGCCAGCAGTTCGATTCGTCGGGGGGTCATGAACACTGAAGCTTTCTTT. Translation gives CASSSIRRGVMNTEAFF.